A single sample is the source of the 32 T cell receptor beta chains below, sequenced in a study of PD-L1 blockade in urothelial cancer (dated by TCRdb to about 2017). The time point label corresponds to: peripheral blood 6 weeks after treatment start. The library relied on the immunoSEQ multiplex PCR assay. TCRdb took this table from immuneACCESS and kept in-frame rearrangements with V and J called. Such tables lack part of the clones; where checked against another copy, unresolved V genes explain under half of the gap, and the rest is unexplained. Within this sample are more than 90,000 clones, with less than 95% of them counted one time only. Clones ranked in the top ten supply around 4% of the sample. Sequencing was performed on PBMCs, taken around atezolizumab (anti-PD-L1) treatment. These receptors all come from a man aged 55 to 70 with urothelial cancer.

The chain has TRBV21-1 and TRBJ2-3; no DNA check was done on the table's D call, TRBD2. TRBV21-1 is flagged as a pseudogene. The CDR3 is made up of 16 amino acids. DNA of the CDR3: TGTGCCAGCAGCCGCGGGCGGGAGGGCTTCGCAGATACGCAGTATTTT. The encoded protein is CASSRGREGFADTQYF.

The chain joins TRBV9 to TRBJ1-5, with 8 nucleotides matching TRBD1. V lost 6 bases to trimming and J lost 3 bases; unmatched junction nucleotides: 5. The CDR3 contains 14 residues. Looked up from germline, CDR1 is SGDLS and CDR2 is YYNGEE. Written as DNA, the CDR3 is TGTGCCAGCAAAGGGGGACAGGACAATCAGCCCCAGCATTTT. This codes for CASKGGQDNQPQHF.

The chain uses TRBV5-6 and TRBJ2-5, with TRBD2 matching over 13 bases. Germline values: CDR1 SGHDT, CDR2 YYEEEE. Trimming at V came to 4 bases and at J to 2 bases, leaving 5 bases not matched to a gene. The CDR3 sequence is 16 residues long. The CDR3 region is CASSATSGRRQETQYF. For the CDR3, the DNA is TGTGCCAGCAGCGCGACTAGCGGGAGGAGACAAGAGACCCAGTACTTC.

The genes are TRBV5-1 and TRBJ2-7; TRBD1 agrees at 8 bases. CDR3 length: 16 residues. CDR1 is SGHRS, CDR2 YFSETQ, per germline. V trimming: 4 bases; J trimming: 7 bases; junction bases outside the gene matches: 16. The CDR3 DNA is TGCGCCAGCAGCACGCTGGACAGGGTGGGTATCGGGGAGCAGTACTTC. This codes for CASSTLDRVGIGEQYF.

This chain uses TRBV28 with TRBJ1-5, with 11 bases matching TRBD1. CDR1 is MDHEN, CDR2 SYDVKM, per germline. The CDR3 runs 15 residues. V trimming: 7 bases; J trimming: 2 bases; junction bases outside the gene matches: 4. The CDR3 DNA reads TGTGCCAGCACTGGACAGGGGGCGGGCAATCAGCCCCAGCATTTT. Its protein is CASTGQGAGNQPQHF.

The sample holds a few counts of this clone. This chain connects TRBV10-1 to TRBJ1-1; the match to TRBD1 covers 8 bases. Per germline, CDR1 WNHNN and CDR2 SYGVQD (reference sequence). CDR3 size: 16 residues. Losses at the gene ends were 2 bases for V and 4 bases for J; bases not matched to a gene: 9. The CDR3 coding sequence is TGCGCCAGCAGTGAGACACTTTGGACAGGGACCACTGAAGCTTTCTTT. Its protein product is CASSETLWTGTTEAFF.

CDR3 nucleotides: TGTGCCAGCAGCTTAGGCCCAGGAGGGAATGAGCAGTTCTTC. Translated: CASSLGPGGNEQFF. This chain joins TRBV11-2 and TRBJ2-1; maybe TRBD2 (6 bases). V lost 1 base and J 7 bases, leaving 11 bases between the germline ends. This CDR3 contains 14 residues. CDR1 and CDR2 (germline): SGHAT, FQNNGV.

This clone appeared once. At one end the junction does not follow the germline gene, possibly because of a read error. The V and J genes are TRBV7-7 and TRBJ2-1; 10 bases align to TRBD2. The CDR3 covers 15 residues. Looked up from germline, CDR1 is SSHAT and CDR2 is FNYEAQ (reference sequence). The CDR3 here is CASSLAGATYNEQFF. As DNA, the CDR3 is TGTGCTAGCAGCCTAGCGGGAGCCACCTACAATGAGCAGTTCTTC.

The chain uses TRBV7-2 and TRBJ2-3; 14 bases align to TRBD2. With 3 bases clipped from V and 11 bases from J, the junction kept 10 bases outside the gene matches. Germline assignment: CDR1 SGHTA and CDR2 FQGNSA. The CDR3 length is 16 residues. The CDR3 DNA reads as TGTGCCAGCAGCTTCGGACTAGCGGGAGGACCCCTCGGGCAGTATTTT. It is translated as CASSFGLAGGPLGQYF.

Worth noting for this clone: A junction end diverges from the germline sequence, so it may reflect a read error. The rearrangement links TRBV7-7 to TRBJ2-1; 11 bases fit TRBD2. CDR1 is SSHAT and CDR2 is FNYEAQ in the germline V gene (reference sequence). The CDR3 runs 15 residues. CDR3 DNA sequence: TGTGCTAGCAGCTTGACTAGCGGGACAGGAAATGAGCAGTTCTTC. This codes for CASSLTSGTGNEQFF.

The table lists this clone with a few counts. The V and J genes are TRBV19 and TRBJ1-5, with 8 positions matching TRBD1. The CDR3 loop spans 17 amino acids. J gave up 0 bases and V 7 bases, and 11 bases lay outside the gene matches. Germline V gene data show CDR1 as LNHDA and CDR2 as SQIVND (reference sequence). This CDR3 reads CASTPTGGGYSNQPQHF. The CDR3 nucleotides read TGTGCCAGTACTCCTACAGGGGGAGGGTATAGCAATCAGCCCCAGCATTTT.

This rearrangement joins TRBV29-1 to TRBJ1-2; D not certain. The length of the CDR3 is 14 residues. V dropped 1 base and J dropped 3 bases, with 12 bases sitting between them. Germline-derived CDR1 and CDR2 are SQVTM and ANQGSEA. CDR3 nucleotides: TGCAGCGTTGAAGGTGGAGGGCACGACTATGGCTACACCTTC. Protein: CSVEGGGHDYGYTF.

The rearrangement joins TRBV7-8 to TRBJ1-1; 8 bases fit TRBD1. The germline gives CDR1 SGHVS, CDR2 FQNEAQ. The ends lost 5 bases at V and 5 bases at J; junction bases unmatched: 4. CDR3 size: 13 residues. CDR3 in amino acids: CASSKDRATEAFF. The DNA of the CDR3 is TGTGCCAGCAGCAAGGACAGGGCAACTGAAGCTTTCTTT.

The rearrangement uses TRBV19 and TRBJ1-5; 11 bases line up with TRBD1. V was pared by 3 bases and J by 2 bases, with 6 bases of the junction left unmatched. The CDR3 spans 17 residues. Germline V gene sequence: CDR1 LNHDA, CDR2 SQIVND (reference sequence). CDR3 sequence: CASSMWDRGSGNQPQHF. DNA of the CDR3: TGTGCCAGTAGTATGTGGGACAGGGGGTCCGGCAATCAGCCCCAGCATTTT.

V and J are TRBV7-2 and TRBJ2-7; no firm D call. CDR3 length equals 10 residues. CDR1 and CDR2 from the germline V gene are SGHTA and FQGNSA. Between the trimmed V and J ends, which lost 3 bases and 6 bases, there was a span of 3 bases. CDR3 DNA: TGTGCCAGCAGCTTTATCGAGCAGTACTTC. Protein sequence: CASSFIEQYF.

The V and J genes are TRBV6-1 and TRBJ1-2, with 8 nucleotides matching TRBD1. The CDR3 is 13 amino acids. Germline V gene data show CDR1 as MNHNS and CDR2 as SASEGT. V lost 6 bases to trimming and J lost 5 bases; unmatched junction nucleotides: 5. CDR3: CASRSRGLYGYTF. CDR3 coding DNA: TGTGCCAGCAGAAGCAGGGGGCTATATGGCTACACCTTC.

The chain recombines TRBV11-2 with TRBJ2-2, with D perhaps TRBD2 (6 bases). There are 13 residues in the CDR3. Trimming took off 5 bases at V and 5 bases at J, with 9 bases between the two ends. CDR1 and CDR2 (germline): SGHAT, FQNNGV. CDR3 nucleotide sequence: TGTGCCAGCAGCCCCGGAGGGACCGGGGAGCTGTTTTTT. Its protein is CASSPGGTGELFF.

The rearrangement uses TRBV7-8 and TRBJ2-7; 16 bases agree with TRBD2. This CDR3 contains 16 residues. CDR1 SGHVS and CDR2 FQNEAQ come from the germline V gene. V shed 3 bases and J 6 bases; nucleotides not matched to a gene: 5. CDR3 region: CASSFPGLAGGGEQYF. Here the CDR3 DNA reads TGTGCCAGCAGCTTTCCGGGACTAGCGGGGGGGGGCGAGCAGTACTTC.

This chain joins TRBV11-1 and TRBJ1-3; D gene unclear. CDR1 and CDR2 from the germline V gene are SGHAT and FQDESV (reference sequence). The CDR3 is made up of 15 amino acids. V dropped 1 base and J dropped 0 bases, with 7 bases sitting between them. DNA of the CDR3: TGTGCCAGCAGCTTAGGCGGAAACTCTGGAAACACCATATATTTT. Translating gives CASSLGGNSGNTIYF.

V is TRBV5-5 and J is TRBJ2-7; perhaps TRBD2 as D (7 bases). Trimming stripped 4 bases from V and 3 bases from J, with 20 bases between. In germline, CDR1 is SGHKS, CDR2 YYEKEE (reference sequence). The CDR3 runs to 16 residues. The CDR3 loop reads CASSLLAGEGVYEQYF. The CDR3 DNA follows: TGTGCCAGCAGCCTCTTGGCGGGAGAGGGGGTCTACGAGCAGTACTTC.

V usage is TRBV5-6 and J usage is TRBJ1-2; TRBD1 is a possible D gene (6 bases). Germline-derived CDR1 and CDR2 are SGHDT and YYEEEE. V gave up 3 bases and J gave up 4 bases, with 16 bases separating them. This CDR3 contains 15 residues. The CDR3 loop reads CASSSWGGGGYGYTF. Here the CDR3 DNA reads TGTGCCAGCAGCTCTTGGGGGGGCGGCGGCTATGGCTACACCTTC.

The chain couples TRBV10-3 to TRBJ2-5; maybe TRBD1 (6 bases). The CDR3 extends over 12 amino acids. The germline V gene has CDR1 ENHRY and CDR2 SYGVKD. Trimming stripped 8 bases from V and 5 bases from J, with 12 bases between. In nucleotides, the CDR3 is TGTGCCATCGGGGGCTCCGGGGAGACCCAGTACTTC. It codes for CAIGGSGETQYF.

This chain uses TRBV11-2 with TRBJ2-7; TRBD2 aligns across 12 bases. After removal of 4 bases from V and 2 bases from J, the junction contained 12 bases not matched to a gene. CDR3 length: 18 residues. The germline gives CDR1 SGHAT, CDR2 FQNNGV. The CDR3 coding sequence is TGTGCCAGCAGCTCACCCAAATTTCTAGCGGGGGGGACCTACGAGCAGTACTTC. Amino acid sequence: CASSSPKFLAGGTYEQYF.

CDR3: CASSSRYNEQFF. CDR3 DNA: TGTGCCAGCAGCTCTCGGTACAATGAGCAGTTCTTC. This rearrangement joins TRBV7-2 to TRBJ2-1; D call uncertain. The V and J ends lost 4 bases and 4 bases respectively, with 5 bases between them. Germline values: CDR1 SGHTA, CDR2 FQGNSA. This CDR3 region has 12 residues.

The gene calls are TRBV4-3 and TRBJ1-2; 11 positions agree with TRBD1. The CDR3 extends over 15 amino acids. From germline, CDR1 is LGHNA and CDR2 YSLEER. V shed 3 bases and J 3 bases; nucleotides not matched to a gene: 3. The CDR3 nucleotides read TGCGCCAGCAGCCAGGGGACAGGGGGTTACTATGGCTACACCTTC. It yields the protein CASSQGTGGYYGYTF.

This chain connects TRBV19 to TRBJ1-1; tentative D call: TRBD1 (5 bases). CDR1 and CDR2 from the germline V gene are LNHDA and SQIVND (reference sequence). The V gene lost 8 bases and the J gene lost 1 base, with 14 bases spanning the gap. The CDR3 is made up of 14 amino acids. The CDR3 DNA follows: TGTGCCAGTCGGGCGGGGGATTGGAACACTGAAGCTTTCTTT. Protein sequence: CASRAGDWNTEAFF.

V and J are TRBV29-1 and TRBJ2-3, with unresolved D. V lost 3 bases and J 0 bases, leaving 13 bases between the germline ends. The CDR3 is 15 residues long. Germline V CDR1 and CDR2: SQVTM, ANQGSEA. The CDR3 is CSVDRWSTSTDTQYF. CDR3 nucleotides: TGCAGCGTTGACAGATGGAGCACAAGCACAGATACGCAGTATTTT.

The rearrangement links TRBV5-1 to TRBJ1-1, with D tentatively TRBD1 (5 bases). Per germline, CDR1 SGHRS and CDR2 YFSETQ. This CDR3 spans 15 amino acids. Between the trimmed V and J ends, which lost 4 bases and 1 base, there was a span of 14 bases. DNA for the CDR3: TGCGCCAGCAGCCCGCAAGACGGGGGGAACACTGAAGCTTTCTTT. Translated, it gives CASSPQDGGNTEAFF. Complete variable domain (other parts from reference TRBV5-1 and TRBJ1-1): KAGVTQTPRYLIKTRGQQVTLSCSPISGHRSVSWYQQTPGQGLQFLFEYFSETQRNKGNFPGRFSGRQFSNSRSEMNVSTLELGDSALYLCASSPQDGGNTEAFFGQGTRLTVV.

The CDR3 DNA reads TGCACCAGCAGTCAACTTAAACTCCCGGGACAGTCCTACGAGCAGTACTTC. Translation gives CTSSQLKLPGQSYEQYF. This chain connects TRBV1 to TRBJ2-7; TRBD1 is the table's D call and was not checked against the DNA. TRBV1 is annotated as a pseudogene. CDR3 length: 17 amino acids.

The rearrangement uses TRBV7-3 and TRBJ2-2, with D hard to call. There are 16 residues in the CDR3. Looked up from germline, CDR1 is SGHTA and CDR2 is FQGTGA. Trimming left V 1 base short and J 1 base short, with 10 bases between. CDR3 coding DNA: TGTGCCAGCAGCTTAATCCCAACCGGGAACACCGGGGAGCTGTTTTTT. Its translation: CASSLIPTGNTGELFF.

The rearrangement joins TRBV5-1 to TRBJ1-3, with D perhaps matching TRBD1 (6 bases). V was trimmed by 5 bases and J by 3 bases, leaving 9 bases between them. There are 13 residues in the CDR3. Germline V gives CDR1 SGHRS, CDR2 YFSETQ. The CDR3 nucleotides are TGCGCCAGCAGATCGACAGGTGGAAACACCATATATTTT. As protein: CASRSTGGNTIYF. Supplemented by reference TRBV5-1 and TRBJ1-3, the full variable domain reads KAGVTQTPRYLIKTRGQQVTLSCSPISGHRSVSWYQQTPGQGLQFLFEYFSETQRNKGNFPGRFSGRQFSNSRSEMNVSTLELGDSALYLCASRSTGGNTIYFGEGSWLTVV.

This chain connects TRBV4-2 to TRBJ2-3, with 9 bases identical to TRBD2. The germline V gene encodes CDR1 LGHNA and CDR2 YNFKEQ. V gave up 1 base and J gave up 6 bases; unmatched junction bases: 8. The CDR3 has 16 residues. CDR3 sequence: CASSQVAAGGRDTQYF. The CDR3 nucleotides read TGTGCCAGCAGCCAAGTAGCGGCGGGGGGGCGGGATACGCAGTATTTT.